The 31 T cell receptor beta chains presented below share a single source sample, sequenced in a study of shared clonotypes between healthy human individuals. Measured with immunoSEQ multiplex PCR; TCRdb has only the in-frame clones, and not every one. There are about 1,500,000 clones in the sample; 96% occur only once, and 1% to 1.5% lies in the top ten. The source material was naive CD4+ T cells sorted from blood. This sample's subset: CD45RA+ positively selected. These TCRs come from a man aged 25-45 years in good health.

V is TRBV28 and J is TRBJ1-5; 9 bases line up with TRBD1. V was pared by 6 bases and J by 9 bases, with 12 bases of the junction left unmatched. The germline CDR1 and CDR2 sequences are MDHEN and SYDVKM. The CDR3 consists of 15 residues. As DNA, the CDR3 is TGTGCCAGCAGCCTACCACAGGGGGCCGGGCGGCCCCAGCATTTT. Its translation is CASSLPQGAGRPQHF.

The chain employs TRBV19 and TRBJ1-2, with 7 bases identical to TRBD1. The germline V gene encodes CDR1 LNHDA and CDR2 SQIVND (reference sequence). The CDR3 has 14 amino acids. The V segment lost 6 bases and the J segment 2 bases; nucleotides outside the gene matches: 6. In DNA form, the CDR3 reads TGTGCCAGTAGCCACAGGGGATCGAACTATGGCTACACCTTC. As protein: CASSHRGSNYGYTF.

The rearrangement links TRBV5-1 to TRBJ2-2; unclear D gene. Trimming left V 0 bases short and J 3 bases short, with 6 bases between. The length of the CDR3 is 14 residues. CDR1 and CDR2 (germline): SGHRS, YFSETQ. The CDR3 sequence: CASSLARDTGELFF. CDR3 DNA: TGCGCCAGCAGCTTGGCAAGGGACACCGGGGAGCTGTTTTTT.

This clone showed up just a few times. The chain joins TRBV27 to TRBJ1-5; D perhaps matches TRBD1 (5 bases). This CDR3 is built from 13 residues. With 5 bases removed from V and 3 bases from J, the gap between germline ends came to 8 bases. Germline CDR1 MNHEY, CDR2 SMNVEV (reference sequence). Here the CDR3 reads CASSGTINQPQHF. CDR3 DNA sequence: TGTGCCAGCAGTGGGACCATCAATCAGCCCCAGCATTTT.

The gene calls are TRBV10-3 and TRBJ2-2; 8 bases match TRBD1. From germline, CDR1 is ENHRY and CDR2 SYGVKD. V shed 7 bases, J shed 6 bases, and the junction held 7 bases outside the gene matches. The CDR3 spans 14 residues. CDR3 region: CAITPDREAGELFF. In nucleotides, the CDR3 is TGTGCCATCACTCCGGACAGGGAAGCCGGGGAGCTGTTTTTT.

The chain uses TRBV30 and TRBJ1-1, with a possible D match to TRBD1 (5 bases). Germline values: CDR1 GTSNPN, CDR2 SVGIG (reference sequence). CDR3 length equals 11 residues. Trimming pared 4 bases from V and 8 bases from J, leaving 11 bases between. The CDR3 here is CAWKGVQEAFF. The CDR3 coding sequence is TGTGCCTGGAAAGGGGTTCAGGAAGCTTTCTTT.

J is TRBJ2-1 and V is TRBV27; D remains unclear. CDR1 MNHEY and CDR2 SMNVEV come from the germline V gene (reference sequence). V lost 3 bases, J lost 4 bases, and 10 bases lay in between. The CDR3 length is 14 residues. CDR3 DNA: TGTGCCAGCAGTTTTCAGATGACTTACAATGAGCAGTTCTTC. It encodes CASSFQMTYNEQFF.

This clone was recorded only once. V gene TRBV10-1 combines with J gene TRBJ2-3; D may be TRBD1 (6 bases). With 2 bases removed from V and 3 bases from J, the gap between germline ends came to 9 bases. The CDR3 spans 14 residues. Germline-derived CDR1 and CDR2 are WNHNN and SYGVQD (reference sequence). CDR3 loop: CASSETGLTDTQYF. The CDR3 nucleotides read TGCGCCAGCAGTGAGACAGGGTTGACAGATACGCAGTATTTT.

The chain couples TRBV29-1 to TRBJ2-2, with 8 positions matching TRBD1. V lost 6 bases to trimming and J lost 6 bases; unmatched junction nucleotides: 15. This CDR3 has 16 amino acids. Per germline, CDR1 SQVTM and CDR2 ANQGSEA. The CDR3 loop reads CSVAARTGWGAGELFF. In DNA form, the CDR3 reads TGCAGCGTCGCCGCGAGGACAGGGTGGGGAGCCGGGGAGCTGTTTTTT.

About this clone: At one boundary the junction diverges from the germline segment, which might be a read error. The CDR3 protein is CASSLALWDGTDRGTQYF. The CDR3 DNA sequence: TGTGCCAGCAGCCTAGCCCTTTGGGACGGGACGGATAGGGGGACCCAGTACTTC. This chain connects TRBV7-2 to TRBJ2-5; the D gene could be TRBD1 or TRBD2 (5 bases each). From germline, CDR1 is SGHTA and CDR2 FQGNSA. There are 18 residues in the CDR3.

V gene TRBV9 combines with J gene TRBJ2-1; 8 bases align to TRBD1. The CDR3 is made up of 15 amino acids. The germline V gene encodes CDR1 SGDLS and CDR2 YYNGEE. Unmatched junction bases numbered 6, after V lost 2 bases and J lost 5 bases. CDR3 coding DNA: TGTGCCAGCAGCGTTGGGGACAGGACTGACAATGAGCAGTTCTTC. This codes for CASSVGDRTDNEQFF.

Note on this clone: This same CDR3 is encoded by further DNA sequences in the sample. The V and J genes are TRBV9 and TRBJ2-7, with 8 bases aligning to TRBD1. J was trimmed by 3 bases and V by 0 bases; bases with no gene match: 5. The CDR3 totals 15 residues. Germline loops: CDR1 SGDLS, CDR2 YYNGEE. In nucleotides, the CDR3 is TGTGCCAGCAGCGTAGGGGGGACAGGCGTCTACGAGCAGTACTTC. Translated: CASSVGGTGVYEQYF.

The CDR3 sequence is CASSQGLQGSRDYGYTF. CDR3 nucleotides: TGCGCCAGCAGCCAAGGTCTTCAAGGTAGTCGGGACTATGGCTACACCTTC. The chain links TRBV4-1 to TRBJ1-2; D ambiguous. The CDR3 has 17 residues. V was clipped by 1 base and J by 3 bases, with 18 bases between them. Germline lookup yields CDR1 MGHRA and CDR2 YSYEKL.

The J gene is TRBJ2-7, the V gene TRBV5-6; D assignment may be TRBD1 or TRBD2 (7 bases each). The ends were cut back, 2 bases at V and 6 bases at J, with 18 bases in the middle. In germline, CDR1 is SGHDT, CDR2 YYEEEE. The CDR3 consists of 15 residues. CDR3 sequence: CASSLGEGAAFEQYF. The DNA of the CDR3 is TGTGCCAGCAGCTTAGGGGAGGGGGCAGCATTCGAGCAGTACTTC.

V usage is TRBV6-5 and J usage is TRBJ1-4; D remains ambiguous. CDR1 and CDR2 (germline): MNHEY, SVGAGI. The CDR3 has 15 amino acids. Trimming pared 2 bases from V and 8 bases from J, leaving 15 bases between. The CDR3 nucleotides read TGTGCCAGCAGTTACCTAGATGGGGTAAACGAAAAACTGTTTTTT. Protein: CASSYLDGVNEKLFF.

To note about this clone: Within the sample, other DNA sequences also encode this same CDR3. V gene TRBV7-2 combines with J gene TRBJ2-3, with 8 bases fitting TRBD2. With 3 bases clipped from V and 0 bases from J, the junction kept 2 bases outside the gene matches. This CDR3 is 15 amino acids long. Germline values: CDR1 SGHTA, CDR2 FQGNSA. CDR3 sequence reads: CASSLLAGSTDTQYF. CDR3 nucleotide sequence: TGTGCCAGCAGCTTGCTAGCGGGTAGCACAGATACGCAGTATTTT.

The chain employs TRBV19 and TRBJ2-7; a weak D match, TRBD1 (6 bases). The CDR3 consists of 14 residues. Trimming took 5 bases from V and 7 from J, leaving 18 bases between them. Germline V gene sequence: CDR1 LNHDA, CDR2 SQIVND (reference sequence). The CDR3: CASSAQGTPWEQYF. For the CDR3, the DNA is TGTGCCAGTAGTGCGCAGGGGACCCCTTGGGAGCAGTACTTC.

The chain employs TRBV15 and TRBJ1-1; 9 bases fit TRBD1. This CDR3 has 16 residues. Trimming took 1 base from V and 4 from J; bases not matched to a gene: 7. The V gene's germline CDR1 is LNHNV and CDR2 YYDKDF (reference sequence). CDR3 DNA sequence: TGTGCCACCAGCAGAGGGGGACAGGGTTATTTCACTGAAGCTTTCTTT. This gives the protein CATSRGGQGYFTEAFF.

The rearrangement uses TRBV6-1 and TRBJ2-1; D not certain. Trimming took 3 bases from V and 7 from J, leaving 16 bases between them. This CDR3 contains 15 residues. From germline, CDR1 is MNHNS and CDR2 SASEGT. CDR3 sequence (DNA): TGTGCCAGCAGTGATGTGGGATTTGGACCTAATGAGCAGTTCTTC. Its protein is CASSDVGFGPNEQFF.

The chain has TRBV2 and TRBJ2-3, with 9 bases aligning to TRBD2. This CDR3 contains 16 residues. With V trimmed by 1 base and J by 2 bases, 4 bases remained unmatched. CDR1 and CDR2 from the germline V gene are SNHLY and FYNNEI. DNA of the CDR3: TGTGCCAGCAGTGAAGGCGGACTAGCGCACACAGATACGCAGTATTTT. Its protein is CASSEGGLAHTDTQYF.

The chain combines TRBV19 with TRBJ2-5; D unclear. Trimming took 3 bases from V and 11 from J, leaving 10 bases between them. Germline CDR1 and CDR2: LNHDA and SQIVND (reference sequence). CDR3 length: 11 residues. CDR3 protein: CASSIRNTQYF. The CDR3 nucleotides read TGTGCCAGTAGTATTCGAAACACGCAGTACTTC. The entire variable domain, with the rest obtained from reference TRBV19 and TRBJ2-5, is as follows: DGGITQSPKYLFRKEGQNVTLSCEQNLNHDAMYWYRQDPGQGLRLIYYSQIVNDFQKGDIAEGYSVSREKKESFPLTVTSAQKNPTAFYLCASSIRNTQYFGPGTRLLVL.

This chain uses TRBV9 with TRBJ2-1; 14 bases are a match to TRBD2. The CDR3 covers 19 residues. J gave up 1 base and V 4 bases, and 10 bases lay outside the gene matches. CDR1 and CDR2 from the germline V gene are SGDLS and YYNGEE. The CDR3 DNA reads TGTGCCAGCAGCCCTCGACTAGCGGGAGGGCCGATTTCCTACAATGAGCAGTTCTTC. This codes for CASSPRLAGGPISYNEQFF.

A word on this clone: One junction end does not reproduce the germline sequence, and a read error may be involved. J is TRBJ1-1 and V is TRBV6-5; D is undetermined. This CDR3 is 11 amino acids long. Germline V lookup: CDR1 MNHEY, CDR2 SVGAGI. The CDR3 nucleotides read TGTGCCAGCAGACAAAATACTGAGGCTTTCTTT. Translated: CASRQNTEAFF.

The chain is built from TRBV19 and TRBJ1-3; D remains ambiguous. This CDR3 has 14 amino acids. Trimming took 6 bases from V and 0 from J, leaving 9 bases between them. From germline, CDR1 is LNHDA and CDR2 SQIVND (reference sequence). CDR3 DNA sequence: TGTGCCAGTAGCGCCGCGACCTCTGGAAACACCATATATTTT. Its translation is CASSAATSGNTIYF.

The V call is TRBV5-1, the J call TRBJ1-4; D unresolved. Trimming took 0 bases from V and 6 from J, leaving 15 bases between them. This CDR3 contains 16 residues. Germline CDR1 SGHRS, CDR2 YFSETQ. CDR3 residues: CASSLAGTPMDEKLFF. CDR3 DNA: TGCGCCAGCAGCTTGGCCGGCACCCCCATGGATGAAAAACTGTTTTTT.

The chain carries TRBV30 and TRBJ1-1; D gene uncertain. Germline values: CDR1 GTSNPN, CDR2 SVGIG (reference sequence). The CDR3 extends over 14 amino acids. Trimming cost V 3 bases and J 0 bases, with 11 bases left between them. In DNA form, the CDR3 reads TGTGCCTGGAGCGCTGGATTGATGAACACTGAAGCTTTCTTT. Protein product: CAWSAGLMNTEAFF.

V is TRBV6-6 and J is TRBJ1-1; D gene ambiguous. CDR3 length equals 15 residues. With 2 bases removed from V and 3 bases from J, the gap between germline ends came to 13 bases. Germline CDR1 MNHNY, CDR2 SVGAGI (reference sequence). CDR3 protein: CASSYGRVEYTEAFF. DNA for the CDR3: TGTGCCAGCAGTTACGGGAGGGTCGAGTACACTGAAGCTTTCTTT.

This clone was counted once. This chain links TRBV5-1 with TRBJ2-2, with 8 positions matching TRBD2. Germline V CDR1 and CDR2: SGHRS, YFSETQ. The CDR3 has 13 residues. V was clipped by 4 bases and J by 11 bases; unmatched bases: 7. Written as DNA, the CDR3 is TGCGCCAGCAGCCCCGACGCGGGAGGAGAGCTGTTTTTT. Translated: CASSPDAGGELFF.

V and J are TRBV27 and TRBJ2-7; no clear D. From germline, CDR1 is MNHEY and CDR2 SMNVEV (reference sequence). V lost 5 bases and J 12 bases, leaving 17 bases between the germline ends. This CDR3 contains 12 residues. CDR3 DNA sequence: TGTGCCAGCAGTCCCGCTCACGCCTGGGGGTACTTC. This translates into CASSPAHAWGYF.

The V gene is TRBV7-9, the J gene TRBJ2-5; TRBD2 matches 11 bases. Losses at the gene ends were 5 bases for V and 3 bases for J; bases not matched to a gene: 5. The CDR3 extends over 15 amino acids. From germline, CDR1 is SEHNR and CDR2 FQNEAQ (reference sequence). CDR3: CASSRGLAEKETQYF. The DNA for the CDR3 is TGTGCCAGCAGCCGGGGACTAGCGGAAAAAGAGACCCAGTACTTC.

The V and J genes are TRBV5-1 and TRBJ1-5, with unresolved D. Germline V gene lookup returns CDR1 SGHRS and CDR2 YFSETQ. The CDR3 length is 14 residues. V lost 3 bases, J lost 5 bases, and 12 bases lay in between. The chain's CDR3 is CASSSRVGDQPQHF. The CDR3 DNA reads as TGCGCCAGCAGCTCCCGAGTGGGCGATCAGCCCCAGCATTTT. The full variable domain, with the rest looked up from reference TRBV5-1 and TRBJ1-5, is KAGVTQTPRYLIKTRGQQVTLSCSPISGHRSVSWYQQTPGQGLQFLFEYFSETQRNKGNFPGRFSGRQFSNSRSEMNVSTLELGDSALYLCASSSRVGDQPQHFGDGTRLSIL.